A selection of T cell receptor beta chains follows, all from one sample in a study of blood T cell repertoires in COVID-19. TCRdb keeps only in-frame clones here, not all; method: immunoSEQ multiplex PCR. The sample gives 90,000 or so clones, roughly 88% of which show up once; approximately 10% is in the top ten. The material sequenced was peripheral blood. These receptors were taken from a man older than 75 with acute or convalescent COVID-19. The CDR3 runs from the conserved cysteine through the conserved F or W. D genes are given only for firm matches. The size field is filled for only some rows; it gives once, few, many or a size class.

cdr3_length d_call j_call clone_size v_call cdr3_nt cdr3_aa
13 . TRBJ1-1 . TRBV19 TGTGCCACCCGACAGCTGGAGAACACTGAAGCTTTCTTT CATRQLENTEAFF
16 TRBD2 TRBJ2-5 . TRBV5-1 TGCGCCAGCAGCTTGGTCCCTAGCGGGGGTCAAGAGACCCAGTACTTC CASSLVPSGGQETQYF
15 TRBD1 TRBJ1-6 . TRBV9 TGTGCCAGCAGCGTAGAGGACAGGGGAGTTTCACCCCTCCACTTT CASSVEDRGVSPLHF
20 . TRBJ2-3 . TRBV3-1/TRBV3-2 TGTGCCAGCAGCCCAGTGGCGGGGGCCGAGACAGGGGTTTTAACAGATACGCAGTATTTT CASSPVAGAETGVLTDTQYF
14 TRBD1 TRBJ1-6 once TRBV19 TGTGCCAGTAGTACGGGAGGGGGCAATTCACCCCTCCACTTT CASSTGGGNSPLHF
14 TRBD1 TRBJ2-7 once TRBV5-1 TGCGCCAGCAGCGGGGGACAGGGGCAAGGCGAGCAGTACTTC CASSGGQGQGEQYF
13 . TRBJ1-2 . TRBV27 TGTGCCAGCAGTTTACAGGGAAACTATGGCTACACCTTC CASSLQGNYGYTF
15 . TRBJ1-1 . TRBV10-2 TGCGCCAGCAGTGAGGGGGGGGGCAGCGGCACTGAAGCTTTCTTT CASSEGGGSGTEAFF
16 TRBD2 TRBJ2-3 . TRBV6-2/TRBV6-3 TGTGCCAGCAGTTACCGGGCTAGCGGGGTCGCAGATACGCAGTATTTT CASSYRASGVADTQYF
14 TRBD1 TRBJ2-7 . TRBV6-2/TRBV6-3 TGTGCCAGCAGTACCGGGACAGGGGGCTACGAGCAGTACTTC CASSTGTGGYEQYF
12 . TRBJ2-1 . TRBV24-1 TGTGCCACCAGTGTAGAGCGAGGTGAGCAGTTCTTC CATSVERGEQFF
14 TRBD1 TRBJ1-1 . TRBV5-4 TGTGCCAGCAGGTCCGGGACAGTGAACACTGAAGCTTTCTTT CASRSGTVNTEAFF
17 TRBD1 TRBJ1-3 few TRBV5-6 TGTGCCAGCAGCTTGGAGGGCAGGGGGTCGCGAGGAAACACCATATATTTT CASSLEGRGSRGNTIYF
13 . TRBJ1-5 . TRBV7-8 TGTGCCAGCAGGCCGGGTAGCAATCAGCCCCAGCATTTT CASRPGSNQPQHF
15 TRBD2 TRBJ2-1 . TRBV6-2/TRBV6-3 TGTGCCAGCAGCCCTAGCGGAAGCTCCTACAATGAGCAGTTCTTC CASSPSGSSYNEQFF
12 . TRBJ1-1 . TRBV18 TGTGCCAGCTCACCATCCGGGGGTGAAGCTTTCTTT CASSPSGGEAFF
13 TRBD1 TRBJ2-7 . TRBV9 TGTGCCAGCAGCGTGACAGGGGACGGCGAGCAGTACTTC CASSVTGDGEQYF
19 TRBD1 TRBJ1-1 . TRBV19 TGTGCCAGTAGTATAAAACCCTCACACACAGGGGGCGGGAACACTGAAGCTTTCTTT CASSIKPSHTGGGNTEAFF
16 . TRBJ2-4 . TRBV9 TGTGCCAGCAGCGTAGGGCCGGGAGCGGGCAAAAACATTCAGTACTTC CASSVGPGAGKNIQYF
14 . TRBJ1-6 few TRBV7-9 TGTGCCAGCAGCTTAGAGCCCGGGAATTCACCCCTCCACTTT CASSLEPGNSPLHF
13 TRBD1 TRBJ1-5 . TRBV27 TGTGCCAGCAGCCCGGACAGGGCCCAGCCCCAGCATTTT CASSPDRAQPQHF
13 TRBD1 TRBJ1-2 . TRBV19 TGTGCCAGTAGCCCGGACAGGGTAGATGGCTACACCTTC CASSPDRVDGYTF
14 . TRBJ1-2 . TRBV2 TGTGCCAGCAGTGAGTCGTGGCTTAACTATGGCTACACCTTC CASSESWLNYGYTF
17 TRBD2 TRBJ2-1 once TRBV7-3 TGTGCCAGCAGTCGCACTAGCGGGGGGCTATCATACAATGAGCAGTTCTTC CASSRTSGGLSYNEQFF
14 . TRBJ2-7 few TRBV5-1 TGCGCCAGCAGCCCGGGACTGAGCTCCTACGAGCAGTACTTC CASSPGLSSYEQYF
14 TRBD1 TRBJ1-2 once TRBV6-1 TGTGCCAGCAGTTCCTCGACAGGGGGCTATGGCTACACCTTC CASSSSTGGYGYTF